This TCR beta chain was observed in a study of cytomegalovirus exposure and HLA in healthy donors. General study points: Analyses of presence/absence relied on an assumption of roughly uniform sequencing depth across donors.

Germline V gene lookup returns CDR1 SGHDT and CDR2 YYEEEE. V was clipped by 4 bases and J by 0 bases; unmatched bases: 7. The CDR3 is 16 amino acids. PCR employed 60 Vbeta and 13 Jbeta primers. This table comes from immunoSEQ multiplex PCR, and its TCRdb copy is limited to in-frame clones, with some not included. The table has some 130,000 clones, 77% seen once; the top ten hold over 2%. Worth noting for this clone: The antigen remains unidentified.

The specimen was PBMCs. The sequence derives from a man aged 30 to 45 in good health and CMV-seronegative. The V gene is TRBV5-6, the J gene TRBJ2-3; 8 bases align to TRBD1. In nucleotides, the CDR3 is TGTGCCAGCAGCCGCGACAGGGGACGAAGCACAGATACGCAGTATTTT. It specifies CASSRDRGRSTDTQYF.